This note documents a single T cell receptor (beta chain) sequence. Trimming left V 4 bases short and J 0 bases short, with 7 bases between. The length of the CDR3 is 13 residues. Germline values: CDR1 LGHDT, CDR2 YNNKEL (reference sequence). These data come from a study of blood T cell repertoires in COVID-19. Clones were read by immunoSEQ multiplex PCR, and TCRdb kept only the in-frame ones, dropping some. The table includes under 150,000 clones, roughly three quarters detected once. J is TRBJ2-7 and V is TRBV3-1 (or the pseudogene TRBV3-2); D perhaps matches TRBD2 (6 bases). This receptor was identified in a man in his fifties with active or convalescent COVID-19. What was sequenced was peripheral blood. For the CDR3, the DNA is TGTGCCAGCAGCCGGACTATCTCCTACGAGCAGTACTTC. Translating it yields CASSRTISYEQYF.